This T cell receptor beta chain appears in the sequencing data of a study of blood T cell repertoires in COVID-19 (dated by TCRdb to the early 2020s). Regarding the research as a whole: The collaborator samples originated in the United States, Italy and Spain and spanned the acute and convalescent phases of COVID-19. The prospective study material was composed of cDNA or gDNA derived from T cells, B-cell-depleted T cells, or PBMCs. Deeply sampled blood TCRbeta repertoires from subjects exposed to, actively infected with, or recovered from COVID-19 were included in the dataset. The repertoires were released in a freely available public database intended as a resource for research on the immune response to SARS-CoV-2. Samples came from the ongoing ImmuneRACE study (first 160 participants) plus 1,254 subjects from 6 global collaborators. The sample metadata nearly always contained a de-identified subject ID, COVID-19 status, age in years and sex. Where available, HLA class I and class II types were taken from metadata supplied by the sample provider and were not determined by assay-based typing.

Trimming takes 7 bases from V and 2 bases from J, and the germline ends sit 13 bases apart. The germline V gene sets CDR1 to SQVTM and CDR2 to ANQGSEA. The CDR3, from cysteine to phenylalanine, totals 13 residues. The entry retains the CDR3 DNA only, 39 bases that are in frame from base 1. Paper-wide results and their limitations: The quantity of clinical and demographic metadata differed by source and by participant and was supplied without curation.

One collaborating source in Seattle enrolled patients during active infection and followed them longitudinally through the course of disease. Each collaborating institution followed its own protocols to collect whole blood in K2EDTA tubes. Collaborator samples were shipped for TCRbeta analysis as frozen whole blood, isolated PBMCs, or DNA extracted from either sample type. In the case of this clone: The antigen it recognizes is unknown. No clone much larger than this one lies a single base away; base qualities are absent.

TCRbeta CDR3 regions were amplified from genomic DNA using the immunoSEQ Assay, a bias-controlled multiplex PCR. The study's own analysis went as follows. Nucleated cell counts per sample were estimated from amplification of reference gene primers within the assay. To quantify the absolute abundance of each unique TCRbeta CDR3 rearrangement, sequence reads were collapsed and filtered. Productive Simpson clonality was computed per sample as the square root of Simpson's diversity index over productive rearrangements. Here the immuneACCESS table is served through TCRdb, limited to in-frame sequences with V and J called. Missing clones are a known gap in these copies; in checked studies unresolved V genes cover under half, and the rest lacks a known reason. Clone size and V and J calls were adopted from that table, with D and trimming inferred from the DNA. The sample has 120,000 to 150,000 clones on record, over 75% of them singletons. The top ten hold about an eighth of the sample.

The receptor comes from a man younger than 30 with COVID-19, enrolled during active disease. The sequenced material came from peripheral blood. The chain is assembled from TRBV29-1 and TRBJ2-3; a weak D assignment points to TRBD2 (5 bases agree). This receptor has the CDR3 CSASPGFTDTQYF. The sequenced DNA: TGCAGCGCGAGTCCGGGGTTCACAGATACGCAGTATTTT.